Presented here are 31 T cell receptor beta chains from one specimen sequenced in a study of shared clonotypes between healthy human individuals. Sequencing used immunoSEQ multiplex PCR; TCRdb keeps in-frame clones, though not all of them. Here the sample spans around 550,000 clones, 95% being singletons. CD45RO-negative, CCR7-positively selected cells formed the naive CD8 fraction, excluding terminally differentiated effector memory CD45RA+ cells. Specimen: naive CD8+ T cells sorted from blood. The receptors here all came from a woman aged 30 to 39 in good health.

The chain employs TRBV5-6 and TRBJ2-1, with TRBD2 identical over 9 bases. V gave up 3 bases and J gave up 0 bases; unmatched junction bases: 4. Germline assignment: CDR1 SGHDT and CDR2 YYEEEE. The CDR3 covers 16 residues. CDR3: CASSWATSGSYNEQFF. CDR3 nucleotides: TGTGCCAGCAGCTGGGCGACTAGCGGCTCCTACAATGAGCAGTTCTTC.

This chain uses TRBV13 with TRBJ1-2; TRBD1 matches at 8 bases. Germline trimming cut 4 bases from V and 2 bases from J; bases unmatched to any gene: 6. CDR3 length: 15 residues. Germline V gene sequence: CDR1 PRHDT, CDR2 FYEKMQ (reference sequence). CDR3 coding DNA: TGTGCCAGCAGCTCCAGGACAGGGACCAACTATGGCTACACCTTC. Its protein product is CASSSRTGTNYGYTF.

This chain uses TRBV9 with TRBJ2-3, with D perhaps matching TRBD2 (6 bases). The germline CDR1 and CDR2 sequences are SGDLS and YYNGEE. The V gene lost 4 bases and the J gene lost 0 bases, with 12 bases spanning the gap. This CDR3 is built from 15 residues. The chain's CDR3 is CASSSSGLSTDTQYF. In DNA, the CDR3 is TGTGCCAGCAGCTCGAGCGGGCTAAGCACAGATACGCAGTATTTT.

This chain's CDR3 is CASRSRILPGQGGDSYEQYF. Written as DNA, the CDR3 is TGCGCCAGCCGGTCCCGAATACTACCCGGACAGGGGGGGGATTCCTACGAGCAGTACTTC. J is TRBJ2-7 and V is TRBV10-1, with 10 bases aligning to TRBD1. V dropped 8 bases and J dropped 1; count of bases not matched to a gene: 23. Germline V CDR1 and CDR2: WNHNN, SYGVQD (reference sequence). The CDR3 extends over 20 amino acids.

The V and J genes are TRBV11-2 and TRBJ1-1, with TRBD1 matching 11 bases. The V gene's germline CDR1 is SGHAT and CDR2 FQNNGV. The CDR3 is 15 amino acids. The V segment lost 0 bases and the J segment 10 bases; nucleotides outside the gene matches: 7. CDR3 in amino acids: CASSLEWSGQGGAFF. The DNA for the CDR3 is TGTGCCAGCAGCTTAGAGTGGTCGGGACAGGGGGGAGCTTTCTTT.

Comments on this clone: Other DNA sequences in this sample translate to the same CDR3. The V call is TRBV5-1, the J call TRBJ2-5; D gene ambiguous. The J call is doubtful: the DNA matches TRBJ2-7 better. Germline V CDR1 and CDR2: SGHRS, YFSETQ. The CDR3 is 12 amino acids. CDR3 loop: CASSLVGYEQYF. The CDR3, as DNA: TGCGCCAGCAGCTTGGTAGGGTACGAGCAGTACTTC.

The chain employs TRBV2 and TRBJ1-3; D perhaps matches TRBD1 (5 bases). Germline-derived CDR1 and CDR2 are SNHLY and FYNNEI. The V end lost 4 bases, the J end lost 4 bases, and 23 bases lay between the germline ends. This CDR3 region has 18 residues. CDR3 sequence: CASSGDLRGARSGNTIYF. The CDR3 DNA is TGTGCCAGCAGTGGAGACCTGAGGGGCGCCCGTTCCGGAAACACCATATATTTT. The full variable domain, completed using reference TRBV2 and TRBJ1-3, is EPEVTQTPSHQVTQMGQEVILRCVPISNHLYFYWYRQILGQKVEFLVSFYNNEISEKSEIFDDQFSVERPDGSNFTLKIRSTKLEDSAMYFCASSGDLRGARSGNTIYFGEGSWLTVV.

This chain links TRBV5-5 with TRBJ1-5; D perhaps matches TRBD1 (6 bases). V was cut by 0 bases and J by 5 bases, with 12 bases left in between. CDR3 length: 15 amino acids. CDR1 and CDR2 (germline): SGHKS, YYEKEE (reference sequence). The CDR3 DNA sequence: TGTGCCAGCAGCTTGGAGGGCGGGGGCTATCAGCCCCAGCATTTT. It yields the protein CASSLEGGGYQPQHF.

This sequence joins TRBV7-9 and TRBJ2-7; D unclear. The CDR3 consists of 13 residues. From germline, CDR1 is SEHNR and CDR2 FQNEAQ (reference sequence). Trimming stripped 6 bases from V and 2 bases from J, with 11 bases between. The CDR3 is CASRIDATYEQYF. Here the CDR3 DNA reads TGTGCCAGCAGGATTGACGCAACCTACGAGCAGTACTTC.

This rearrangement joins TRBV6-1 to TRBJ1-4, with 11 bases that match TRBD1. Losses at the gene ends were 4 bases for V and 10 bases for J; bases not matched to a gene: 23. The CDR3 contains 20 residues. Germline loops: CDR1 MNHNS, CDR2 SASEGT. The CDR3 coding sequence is TGTGCCAGCAGTGGTCCCCCTTTGGACAGGGGGCGTCTTACCTCTGGAAAACTGTTTTTT. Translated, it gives CASSGPPLDRGRLTSGKLFF.

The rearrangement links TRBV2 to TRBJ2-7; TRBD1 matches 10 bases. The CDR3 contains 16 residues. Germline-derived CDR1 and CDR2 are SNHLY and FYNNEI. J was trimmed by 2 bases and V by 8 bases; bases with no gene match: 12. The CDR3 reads CASPKARGQGTYEQYF. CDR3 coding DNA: TGTGCCAGCCCCAAAGCCCGGGGACAGGGGACCTACGAGCAGTACTTC.

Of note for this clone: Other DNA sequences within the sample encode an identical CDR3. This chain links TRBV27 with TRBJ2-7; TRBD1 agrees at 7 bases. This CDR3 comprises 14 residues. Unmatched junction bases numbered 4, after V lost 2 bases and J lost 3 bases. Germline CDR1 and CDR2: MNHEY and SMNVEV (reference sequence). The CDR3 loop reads CASSLGTASYEQYF. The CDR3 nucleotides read TGTGCCAGCAGTTTAGGGACAGCCAGCTACGAGCAGTACTTC.

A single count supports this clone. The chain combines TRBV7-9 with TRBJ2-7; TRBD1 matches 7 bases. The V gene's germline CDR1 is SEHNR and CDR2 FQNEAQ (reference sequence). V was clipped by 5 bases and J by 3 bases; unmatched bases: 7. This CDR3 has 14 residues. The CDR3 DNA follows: TGTGCCAGCAGCCCCCGGGACAGCAACTACGAGCAGTACTTC. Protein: CASSPRDSNYEQYF.

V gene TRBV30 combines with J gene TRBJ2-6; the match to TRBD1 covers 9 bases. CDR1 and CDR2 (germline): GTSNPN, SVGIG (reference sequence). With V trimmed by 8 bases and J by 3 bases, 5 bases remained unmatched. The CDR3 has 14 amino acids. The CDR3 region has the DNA TGTGCCGGGACAGGGACCGGTGGGGCCAACGTCCTGACTTTC. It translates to CAGTGTGGANVLTF.

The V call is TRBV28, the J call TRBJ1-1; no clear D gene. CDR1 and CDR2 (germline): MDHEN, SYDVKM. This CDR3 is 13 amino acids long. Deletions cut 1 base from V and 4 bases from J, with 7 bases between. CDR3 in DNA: TGTGCCAGCAGTTTATCGCGGGCCACTGAAGCTTTCTTT. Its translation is CASSLSRATEAFF.

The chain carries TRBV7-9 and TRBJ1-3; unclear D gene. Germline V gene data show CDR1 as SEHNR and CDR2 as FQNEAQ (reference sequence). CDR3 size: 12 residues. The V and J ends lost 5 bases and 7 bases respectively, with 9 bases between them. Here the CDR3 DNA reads TGTGCCAGCAGCCGAGAATCGAACACCATATATTTT. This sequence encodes CASSRESNTIYF. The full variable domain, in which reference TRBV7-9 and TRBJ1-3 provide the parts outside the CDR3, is DTGVSQNPRHKITKRGQNVTFRCDPISEHNRLYWYRQTLGQGPEFLTYFQNEAQLEKSRLLSDRFSAERPKGSFSTLEIQRTEQGDSAMYLCASSRESNTIYFGEGSWLTVV.

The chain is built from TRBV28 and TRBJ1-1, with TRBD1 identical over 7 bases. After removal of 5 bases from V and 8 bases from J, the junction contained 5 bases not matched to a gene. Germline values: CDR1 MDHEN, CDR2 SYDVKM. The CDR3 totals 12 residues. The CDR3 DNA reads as TGTGCCAGCAGTGTCGGGACAGCCGAAGCTTTCTTT. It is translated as CASSVGTAEAFF.

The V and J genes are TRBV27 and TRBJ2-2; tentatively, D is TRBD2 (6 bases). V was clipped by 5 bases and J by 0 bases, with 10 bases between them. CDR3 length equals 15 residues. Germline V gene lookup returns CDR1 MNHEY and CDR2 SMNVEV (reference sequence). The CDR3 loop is CASSGGFTNTGELFF. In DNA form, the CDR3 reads TGTGCCAGCAGTGGAGGGTTTACGAACACCGGGGAGCTGTTTTTT.

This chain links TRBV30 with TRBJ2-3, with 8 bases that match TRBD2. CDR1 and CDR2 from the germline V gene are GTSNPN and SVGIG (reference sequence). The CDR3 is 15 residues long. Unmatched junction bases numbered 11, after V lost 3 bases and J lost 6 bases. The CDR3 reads CAWSVGTGGGDTQYF. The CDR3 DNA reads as TGTGCCTGGAGCGTCGGAACGGGAGGGGGGGATACGCAGTATTTT.

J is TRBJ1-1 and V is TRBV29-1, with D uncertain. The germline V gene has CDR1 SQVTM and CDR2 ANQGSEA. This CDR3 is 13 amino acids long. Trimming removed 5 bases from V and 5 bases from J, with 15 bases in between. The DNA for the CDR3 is TGCAGCGTTTCCCCGGGTTTAGATACTGAAGCTTTCTTT. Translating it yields CSVSPGLDTEAFF.

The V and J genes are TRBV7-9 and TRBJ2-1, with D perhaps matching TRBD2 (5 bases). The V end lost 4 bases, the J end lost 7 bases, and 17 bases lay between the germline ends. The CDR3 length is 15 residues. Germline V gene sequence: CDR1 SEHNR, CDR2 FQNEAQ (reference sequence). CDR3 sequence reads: CASSSHFGIPNEQFF. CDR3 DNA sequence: TGTGCCAGCAGCTCCCACTTCGGGATCCCGAATGAGCAGTTCTTC.

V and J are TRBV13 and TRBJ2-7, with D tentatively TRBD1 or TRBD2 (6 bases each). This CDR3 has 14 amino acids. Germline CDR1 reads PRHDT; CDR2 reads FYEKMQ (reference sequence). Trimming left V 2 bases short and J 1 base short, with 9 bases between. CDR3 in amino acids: CASSLKGGSYEQYF. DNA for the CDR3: TGTGCCAGCAGCTTAAAAGGGGGGTCCTACGAGCAGTACTTC.

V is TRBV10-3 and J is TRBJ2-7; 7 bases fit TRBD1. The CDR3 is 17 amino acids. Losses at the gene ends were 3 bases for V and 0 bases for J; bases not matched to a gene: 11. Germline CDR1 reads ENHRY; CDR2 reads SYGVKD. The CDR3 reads CAISDPERGQTSYEQYF. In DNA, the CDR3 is TGTGCCATCAGTGACCCCGAGAGGGGACAGACCTCCTACGAGCAGTACTTC.

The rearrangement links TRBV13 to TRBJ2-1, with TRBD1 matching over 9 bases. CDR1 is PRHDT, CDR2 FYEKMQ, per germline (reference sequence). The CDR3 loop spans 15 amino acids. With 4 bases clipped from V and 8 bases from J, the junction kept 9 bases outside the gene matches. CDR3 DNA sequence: TGTGCCAGCAGCTCCCCCGGGACAGGGATGGATGAGCAGTTCTTC. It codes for CASSSPGTGMDEQFF.

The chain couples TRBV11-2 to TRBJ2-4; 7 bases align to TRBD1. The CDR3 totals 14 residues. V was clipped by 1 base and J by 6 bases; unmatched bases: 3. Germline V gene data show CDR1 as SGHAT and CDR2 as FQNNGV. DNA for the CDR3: TGTGCCAGCAGCTTAGGACAGGGTTCAAACATTCAGTACTTC. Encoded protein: CASSLGQGSNIQYF.

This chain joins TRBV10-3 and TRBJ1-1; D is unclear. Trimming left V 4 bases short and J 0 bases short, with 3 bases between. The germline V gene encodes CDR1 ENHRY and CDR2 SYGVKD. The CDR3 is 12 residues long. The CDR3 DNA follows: TGTGCCATCAGTGGAGTGAACACTGAAGCTTTCTTT. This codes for CAISGVNTEAFF.

This CDR3 reads CASSEYGIPEQFF. Written as DNA, the CDR3 is TGTGCCAGCAGTGAATATGGTATTCCTGAGCAGTTCTTC. V is TRBV25-1 and J is TRBJ2-1, with D hard to call. This CDR3 spans 13 amino acids. V shed 0 bases and J shed 9 bases, with 9 bases lying between them. The germline V gene has CDR1 MGHDK and CDR2 SYGVNS. Complete variable domain (other parts from reference TRBV25-1 and TRBJ2-1): EADIYQTPRYLVIGTGKKITLECSQTMGHDKMYWYQQDPGMELHLIHYSYGVNSTEKGDLSSESTVSRIRTEHFPLTLESARPSHTSQYLCASSEYGIPEQFFGPGTRLTVL.

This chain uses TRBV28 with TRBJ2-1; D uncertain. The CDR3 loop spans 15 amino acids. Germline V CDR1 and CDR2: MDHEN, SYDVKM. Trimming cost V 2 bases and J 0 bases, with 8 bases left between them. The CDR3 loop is CASSLLQSSYNEQFF. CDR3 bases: TGTGCCAGCAGTTTACTGCAGAGCTCCTACAATGAGCAGTTCTTC.

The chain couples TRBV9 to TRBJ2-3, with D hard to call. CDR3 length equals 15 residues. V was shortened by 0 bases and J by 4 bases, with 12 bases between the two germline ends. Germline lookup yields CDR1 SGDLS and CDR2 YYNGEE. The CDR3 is CASSVAPAKSDTQYF. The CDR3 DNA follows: TGTGCCAGCAGCGTAGCCCCGGCAAAGTCAGATACGCAGTATTTT.

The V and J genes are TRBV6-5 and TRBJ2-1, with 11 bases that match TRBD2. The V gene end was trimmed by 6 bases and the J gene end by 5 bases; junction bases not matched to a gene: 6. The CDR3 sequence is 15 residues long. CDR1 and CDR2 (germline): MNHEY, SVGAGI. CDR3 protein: CASRSLAGGDNEQFF. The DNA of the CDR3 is TGTGCCAGCAGGTCCTTAGCGGGAGGGGACAATGAGCAGTTCTTC.

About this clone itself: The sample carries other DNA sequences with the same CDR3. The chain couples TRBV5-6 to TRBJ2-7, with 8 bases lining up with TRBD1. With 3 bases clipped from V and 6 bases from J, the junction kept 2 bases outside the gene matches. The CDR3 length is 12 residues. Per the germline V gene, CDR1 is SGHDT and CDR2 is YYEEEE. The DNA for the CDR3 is TGTGCCAGCAGCTGGGGGACAGGCGAGCAGTACTTC. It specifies CASSWGTGEQYF. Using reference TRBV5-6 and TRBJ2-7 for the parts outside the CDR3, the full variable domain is DAGVTQSPTHLIKTRGQQVTLRCSPKSGHDTVSWYQQALGQGPQFIFQYYEEEERQRGNFPDRFSGHQFPNYSSELNVNALLLGDSALYLCASSWGTGEQYFGPGTRLTVT.